Shown below are 8 T cell receptor beta chains from a single sample sequenced in a study of T cells in tumors after PD-1 blockade. Sequencing used immunoSEQ multiplex PCR; TCRdb keeps in-frame clones, though not all of them. This sample yields 55,000 to 70,000 clones, of which roughly 78% are seen a single time; 13% belongs to the top ten. Sequences were derived from PBMCs, sampled before anti-PD-1 treatment. The source of these receptors is a human donor with basal cell carcinoma.

V gene TRBV7-9 combines with J gene TRBJ2-7, with D uncertain. CDR1 and CDR2 from the germline V gene are SEHNR and FQNEAQ (reference sequence). Trimming pared 8 bases from V and 7 bases from J, leaving 12 bases between. The CDR3 totals 11 residues. The CDR3 sequence: CASAWVEEQYF. The DNA of the CDR3 is TGTGCCAGCGCTTGGGTGGAGGAGCAGTACTTC.

This clone appeared a few times. The V gene is TRBV6-6, the J gene TRBJ2-1; no reliable D call. The ends were cut back, 5 bases at V and 9 bases at J, with 8 bases in the middle. Germline loops: CDR1 MNHNY, CDR2 SVGAGI (reference sequence). This CDR3 contains 11 residues. DNA for the CDR3: TGTGCCAGCAGTGTTCTGAGTGAGCAGTTCTTC. It is translated as CASSVLSEQFF.

This clone is a singleton in its sample. V gene TRBV5-1 combines with J gene TRBJ2-2, with D hard to call. The CDR3 has 15 residues. The germline V gene encodes CDR1 SGHRS and CDR2 YFSETQ. V gave up 0 bases and J gave up 2 bases, with 8 bases separating them. The CDR3 DNA reads as TGCGCCAGCAGCTTGGGGGGAACTAACACCGGGGAGCTGTTTTTT. It translates to CASSLGGTNTGELFF.

DNA for the CDR3: TGTGCTAGTGGATCTAACTATGGCTACACCTTC. Its protein product is CASGSNYGYTF. The genes are TRBV12-5 and TRBJ1-2; D remains ambiguous. Germline V gene sequence: CDR1 LGHNT, CDR2 FRNRAP. CDR3 size: 11 residues. Trimming took off 6 bases at V and 0 bases at J, with 2 bases between the two ends.

The V call is TRBV7-3, the J call TRBJ1-1; possibly TRBD1 for D (5 bases). V shed 2 bases and J shed 2 bases, with 6 bases lying between them. Germline V gene sequence: CDR1 SGHTA, CDR2 FQGTGA. The CDR3 sequence is 13 residues long. This CDR3 reads CASSLQGNTEAFF. The DNA for the CDR3 is TGTGCCAGCAGCTTACAGGGTAACACTGAAGCTTTCTTT.

This clone was counted only a few times. V and J are TRBV2 and TRBJ2-7, with D perhaps assigned TRBD1 or TRBD2 (5 bases each). Looked up from germline, CDR1 is SNHLY and CDR2 is FYNNEI. The ends were cut back, 6 bases at V and 1 base at J, with 13 bases in the middle. The CDR3 spans 14 residues. CDR3 sequence reads: CASSPGPPSYEQYF. CDR3 bases: TGTGCCAGCAGCCCGGGACCGCCTTCCTACGAGCAGTACTTC. Complete variable domain (other parts from reference TRBV2 and TRBJ2-7): EPEVTQTPSHQVTQMGQEVILRCVPISNHLYFYWYRQILGQKVEFLVSFYNNEISEKSEIFDDQFSVERPDGSNFTLKIRSTKLEDSAMYFCASSPGPPSYEQYFGPGTRLTVT.

A few counts support this clone. V is TRBV5-4 and J is TRBJ1-4, with D perhaps TRBD1 (5 bases). Germline V gene lookup returns CDR1 SGHNT and CDR2 YYREEE (reference sequence). The CDR3 length is 17 residues. Trimming left V 3 bases short and J 0 bases short, with 15 bases between. The CDR3, as DNA: TGTGCCAGCAGCTCTCGGGCAGGGATTGCAACTAATGAAAAACTGTTTTTT. It translates to CASSSRAGIATNEKLFF.

The CDR3, as DNA: TGCGCCAGCAGTGCCGATTATAATTCACCCCTCCACTTT. It encodes CASSADYNSPLHF. The chain carries TRBV10-2 and TRBJ1-6, with D unclear. Germline V gives CDR1 WSHSY, CDR2 SAAADI. The V gene lost 4 bases and the J gene lost 4 bases, with 5 bases spanning the gap. CDR3 length equals 13 residues.